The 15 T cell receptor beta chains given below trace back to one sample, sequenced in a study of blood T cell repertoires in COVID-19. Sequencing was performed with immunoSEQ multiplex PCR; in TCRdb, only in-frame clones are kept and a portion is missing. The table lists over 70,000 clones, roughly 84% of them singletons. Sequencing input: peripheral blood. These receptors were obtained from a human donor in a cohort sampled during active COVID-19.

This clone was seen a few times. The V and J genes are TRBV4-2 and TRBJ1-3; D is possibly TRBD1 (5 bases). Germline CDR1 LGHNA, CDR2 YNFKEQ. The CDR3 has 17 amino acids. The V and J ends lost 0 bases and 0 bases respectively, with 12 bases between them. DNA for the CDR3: TGTGCCAGCAGCCAAGAGGGCCCAGGGTCCTCTGGAAACACCATATATTTT. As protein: CASSQEGPGSSGNTIYF.

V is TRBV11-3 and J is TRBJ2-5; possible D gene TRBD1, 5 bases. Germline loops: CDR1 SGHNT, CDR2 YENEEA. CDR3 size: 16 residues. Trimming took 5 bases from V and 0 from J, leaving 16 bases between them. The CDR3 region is CASSPYSEGDQETQYF. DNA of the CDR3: TGTGCCAGCAGCCCGTATTCGGAAGGGGACCAAGAGACCCAGTACTTC. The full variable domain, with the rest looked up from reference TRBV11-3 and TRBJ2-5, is EAGVVQSPRYKIIEKKQPVAFWCNPISGHNTLYWYLQNLGQGPELLIRYENEEAVDDSQLPKDRFSAERLKGVDSTLKIQPAELGDSAVYLCASSPYSEGDQETQYFGPGTRLLVL.

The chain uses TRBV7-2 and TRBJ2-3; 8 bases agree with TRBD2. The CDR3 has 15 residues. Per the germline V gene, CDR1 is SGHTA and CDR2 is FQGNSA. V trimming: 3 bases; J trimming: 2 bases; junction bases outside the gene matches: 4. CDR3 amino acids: CASSLSGGTTDTQYF. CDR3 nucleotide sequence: TGTGCCAGCAGCTTGAGCGGGGGTACCACAGATACGCAGTATTTT.

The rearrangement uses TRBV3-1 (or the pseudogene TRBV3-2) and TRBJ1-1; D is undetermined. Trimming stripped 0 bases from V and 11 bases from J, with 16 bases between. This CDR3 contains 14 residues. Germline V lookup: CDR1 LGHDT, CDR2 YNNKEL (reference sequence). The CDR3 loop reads CASSQDLRFPGAFF. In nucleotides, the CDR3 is TGTGCCAGCAGCCAAGATTTACGGTTTCCGGGGGCTTTCTTT.

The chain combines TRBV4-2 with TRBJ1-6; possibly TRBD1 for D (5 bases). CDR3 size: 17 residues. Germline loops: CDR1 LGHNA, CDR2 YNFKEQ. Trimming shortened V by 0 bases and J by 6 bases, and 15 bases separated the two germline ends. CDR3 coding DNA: TGTGCCAGCAGCCAAGATCGGGCAGGGTCCGGTAATTCACCCCTCCACTTT. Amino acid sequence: CASSQDRAGSGNSPLHF.

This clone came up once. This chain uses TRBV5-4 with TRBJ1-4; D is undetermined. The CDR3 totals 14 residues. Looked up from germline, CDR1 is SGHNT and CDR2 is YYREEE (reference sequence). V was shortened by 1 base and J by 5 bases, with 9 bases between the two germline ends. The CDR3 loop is CASSLRGRNEKLFF. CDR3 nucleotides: TGTGCCAGCAGCTTGCGCGGGAGGAATGAAAAACTGTTTTTT.

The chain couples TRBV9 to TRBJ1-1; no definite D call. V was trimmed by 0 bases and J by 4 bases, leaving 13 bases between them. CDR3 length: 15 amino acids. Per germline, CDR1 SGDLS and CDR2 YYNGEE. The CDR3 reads CASSVGGNLGTEAFF. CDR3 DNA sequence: TGTGCCAGCAGCGTAGGAGGTAACCTGGGCACTGAAGCTTTCTTT.

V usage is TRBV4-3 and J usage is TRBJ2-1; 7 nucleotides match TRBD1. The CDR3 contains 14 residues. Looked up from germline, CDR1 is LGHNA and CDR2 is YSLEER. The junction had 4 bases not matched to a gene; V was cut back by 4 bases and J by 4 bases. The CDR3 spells CASSRDSEYNEQFF. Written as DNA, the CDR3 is TGCGCCAGCAGCCGGGACAGCGAATACAATGAGCAGTTCTTC.

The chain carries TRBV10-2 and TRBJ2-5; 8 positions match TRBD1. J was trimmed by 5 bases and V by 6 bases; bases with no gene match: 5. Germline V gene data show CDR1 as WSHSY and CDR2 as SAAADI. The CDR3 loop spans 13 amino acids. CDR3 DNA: TGCGCCAGCAGACAGGGGGTGGTGGAGACCCAGTACTTC. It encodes CASRQGVVETQYF.

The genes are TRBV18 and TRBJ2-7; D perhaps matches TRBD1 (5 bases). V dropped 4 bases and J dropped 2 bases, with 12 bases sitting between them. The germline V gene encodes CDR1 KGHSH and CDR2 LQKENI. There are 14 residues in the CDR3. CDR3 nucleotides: TGTGCCAGCTCACAGCAACAGGTACCCTACGAGCAGTACTTC. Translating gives CASSQQQVPYEQYF.

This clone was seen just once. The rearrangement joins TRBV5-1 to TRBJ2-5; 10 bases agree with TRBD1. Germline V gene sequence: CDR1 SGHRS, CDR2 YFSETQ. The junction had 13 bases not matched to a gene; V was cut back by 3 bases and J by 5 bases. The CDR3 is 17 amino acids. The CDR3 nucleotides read TGCGCCAGCAGCTGGGGGGACAGGGGAGTAGGATGGGAGACCCAGTACTTC. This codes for CASSWGDRGVGWETQYF.

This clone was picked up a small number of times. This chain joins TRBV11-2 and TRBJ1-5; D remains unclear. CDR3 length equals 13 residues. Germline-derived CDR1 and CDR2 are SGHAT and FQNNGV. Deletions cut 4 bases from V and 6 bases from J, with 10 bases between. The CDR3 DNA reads TGTGCCAGCAGCTACGACATGCGTCAGCCCCAGCATTTT. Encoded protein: CASSYDMRQPQHF.

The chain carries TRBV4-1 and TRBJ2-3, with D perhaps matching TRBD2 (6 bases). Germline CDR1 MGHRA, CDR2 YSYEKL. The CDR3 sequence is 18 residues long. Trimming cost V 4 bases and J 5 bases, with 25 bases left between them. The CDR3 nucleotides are TGCGCCAGCAGCCGAGGGCGGGACCGGTGGACGGTGGAAGATACGCAGTATTTT. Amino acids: CASSRGRDRWTVEDTQYF.

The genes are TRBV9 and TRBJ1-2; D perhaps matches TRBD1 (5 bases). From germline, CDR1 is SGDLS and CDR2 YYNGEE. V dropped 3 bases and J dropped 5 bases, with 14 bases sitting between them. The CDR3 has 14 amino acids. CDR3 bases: TGTGCCAGCAGCGACGCAGGGATCCGGTATGGCTACACCTTC. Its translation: CASSDAGIRYGYTF. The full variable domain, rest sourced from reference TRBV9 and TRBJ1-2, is DSGVTQTPKHLITATGQRVTLRCSPRSGDLSVYWYQQSLDQGLQFLIQYYNGEERAKGNILERFSAQQFPDLHSELNLSSLELGDSALYFCASSDAGIRYGYTFGSGTRLTVV.

CDR3 in amino acids: CASSWTSGGALNEQFF. The CDR3 DNA is TGCGCCAGCAGCTGGACTAGCGGGGGGGCGCTAAATGAGCAGTTCTTC. V and J are TRBV5-1 and TRBJ2-1; 15 nucleotides agree with TRBD2. Per germline, CDR1 SGHRS and CDR2 YFSETQ. This CDR3 region has 16 residues. J was trimmed by 7 bases and V by 3 bases; bases with no gene match: 5. Full variable domain (remainder filled in from reference TRBV5-1 and TRBJ2-1): KAGVTQTPRYLIKTRGQQVTLSCSPISGHRSVSWYQQTPGQGLQFLFEYFSETQRNKGNFPGRFSGRQFSNSRSEMNVSTLELGDSALYLCASSWTSGGALNEQFFGPGTRLTVL.